This T cell receptor beta chain came from a study of blood T cell repertoires in COVID-19. Study background: Some COVID-19 samples were acute and others convalescent; all came from the United States, Italy and Spain. In each case, the material was cDNA or gDNA derived from T cells, B-cell-depleted T cells, or PBMCs.

Authors' data handling: The authors estimated nucleated cell counts from reference gene primer amplification. Sequenced by immunoSEQ multiplex PCR; TCRdb stores in-frame clones only, minus some. The DNA gave D and trimming, while V, J and clone size come from that table. This table holds around 140,000 clones, more than 75% found once. This CDR3 comprises 16 residues. Germline values: CDR1 SGHAT, CDR2 FQNNGV. Trimming took 2 bases from V and 2 from J; bases not matched to a gene: 8. This clonotype was sampled from a man aged 50-59 years with active COVID-19. Sequencing used peripheral blood. The chain employs TRBV11-2 and TRBJ2-7, with TRBD1 identical over 8 bases. The CDR3 reads CASSLNPGQATYEQYF. DNA for the CDR3: TGTGCCAGCAGCTTAAATCCGGGACAGGCCACCTACGAGCAGTACTTC.